This TCR beta chain was recovered during a study of technical replicates of blood from a handful of donors. This table comes from immunoSEQ multiplex PCR, and its TCRdb copy is limited to in-frame clones, with some not included. Among roughly 80,000 clones listed, around 94% were seen once. From germline, CDR1 is GTSNPN and CDR2 SVGIG (reference sequence). V was clipped by 3 bases and J by 3 bases, with 14 bases between them. The CDR3 sequence is 15 residues long. This TCR came from a human donor in good health. What was sequenced was T cells isolated from PBMCs. The chain carries TRBV30 and TRBJ1-4, with a weak D call TRBD1 (6 bases). The CDR3, as DNA: TGTGCCTGGAGGGCCACAGGGTCCGCTAATGAAAAACTGTTTTTT. Its translation is CAWRATGSANEKLFF.